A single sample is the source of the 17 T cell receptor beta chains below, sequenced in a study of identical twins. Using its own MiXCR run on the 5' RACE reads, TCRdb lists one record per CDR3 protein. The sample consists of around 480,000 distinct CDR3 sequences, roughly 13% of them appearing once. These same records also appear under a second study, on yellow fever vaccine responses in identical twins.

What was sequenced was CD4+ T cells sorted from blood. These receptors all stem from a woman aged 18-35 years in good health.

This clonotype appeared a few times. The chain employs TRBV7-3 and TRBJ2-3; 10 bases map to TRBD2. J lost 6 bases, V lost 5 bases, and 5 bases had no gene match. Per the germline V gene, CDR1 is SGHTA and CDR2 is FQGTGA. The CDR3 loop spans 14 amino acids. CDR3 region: CASSIAGGGDTQYF. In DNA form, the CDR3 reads TGTGCCAGCAGCATAGCGGGGGGCGGGGATACGCAGTATTTT.

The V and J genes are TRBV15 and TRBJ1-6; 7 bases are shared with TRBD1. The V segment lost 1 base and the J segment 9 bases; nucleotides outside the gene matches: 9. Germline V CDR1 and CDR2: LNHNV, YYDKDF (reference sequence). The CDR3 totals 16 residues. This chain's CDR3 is CATSRGRDRAGSPLHF. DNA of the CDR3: TGTGCCACCAGCAGAGGCCGCGACAGGGCCGGTTCACCCCTCCACTTT.

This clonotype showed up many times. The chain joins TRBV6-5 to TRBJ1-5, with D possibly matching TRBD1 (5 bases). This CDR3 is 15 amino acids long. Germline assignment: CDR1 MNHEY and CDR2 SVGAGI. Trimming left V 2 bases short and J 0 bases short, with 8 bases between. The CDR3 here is CASSYDSFSNQPQHF. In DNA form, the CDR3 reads TGTGCCAGCAGTTACGACAGTTTTAGCAATCAGCCCCAGCATTTT.

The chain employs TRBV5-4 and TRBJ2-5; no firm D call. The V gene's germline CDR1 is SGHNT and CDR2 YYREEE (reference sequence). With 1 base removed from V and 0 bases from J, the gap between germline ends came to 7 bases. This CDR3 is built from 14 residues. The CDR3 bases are TGTGCCAGCAGCTTGAACCGATACCAAGAGACCCAGTACTTC. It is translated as CASSLNRYQETQYF.

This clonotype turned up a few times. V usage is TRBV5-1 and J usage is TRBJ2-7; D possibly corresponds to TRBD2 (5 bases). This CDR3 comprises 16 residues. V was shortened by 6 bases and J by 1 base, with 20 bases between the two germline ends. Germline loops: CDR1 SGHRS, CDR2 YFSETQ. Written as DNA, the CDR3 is TGCGCCAGCATGTCGGGGATAGGTGTAGGTTCCTACGAGCAGTACTTC. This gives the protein CASMSGIGVGSYEQYF.

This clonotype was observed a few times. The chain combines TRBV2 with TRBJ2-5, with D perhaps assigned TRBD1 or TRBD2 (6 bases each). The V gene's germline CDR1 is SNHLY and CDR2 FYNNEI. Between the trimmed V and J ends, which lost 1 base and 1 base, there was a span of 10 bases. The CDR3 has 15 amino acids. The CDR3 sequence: CASSEGGASQETQYF. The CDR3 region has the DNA TGTGCCAGCAGTGAAGGGGGGGCTTCCCAAGAGACCCAGTACTTC.

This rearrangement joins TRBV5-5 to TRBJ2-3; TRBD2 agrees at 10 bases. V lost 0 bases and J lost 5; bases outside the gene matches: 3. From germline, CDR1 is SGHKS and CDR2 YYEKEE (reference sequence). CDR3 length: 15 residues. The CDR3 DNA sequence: TGTGCCAGCAGCTTGGTCAGCGGGGGGGTAGATACGCAGTATTTT. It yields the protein CASSLVSGGVDTQYF.

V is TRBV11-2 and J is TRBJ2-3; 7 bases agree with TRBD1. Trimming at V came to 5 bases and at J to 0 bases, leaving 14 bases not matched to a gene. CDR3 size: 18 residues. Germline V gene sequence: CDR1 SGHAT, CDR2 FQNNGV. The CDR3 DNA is TGTGCCAGCAGCCCATCAGGGGGTAGCGCCCCTAGCACAGATACGCAGTATTTT. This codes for CASSPSGGSAPSTDTQYF.

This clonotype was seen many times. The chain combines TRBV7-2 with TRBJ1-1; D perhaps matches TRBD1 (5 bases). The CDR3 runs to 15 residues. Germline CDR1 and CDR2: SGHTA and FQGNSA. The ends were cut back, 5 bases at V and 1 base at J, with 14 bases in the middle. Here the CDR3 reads CASSPPYGANTEAFF. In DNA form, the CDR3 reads TGTGCCAGCAGCCCTCCCTATGGGGCGAACACTGAAGCTTTCTTT.

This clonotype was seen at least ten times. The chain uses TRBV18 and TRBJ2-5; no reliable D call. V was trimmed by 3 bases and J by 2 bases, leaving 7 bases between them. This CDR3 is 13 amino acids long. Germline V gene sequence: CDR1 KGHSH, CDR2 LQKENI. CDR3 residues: CASSPGRQETQYF. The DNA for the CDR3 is TGTGCCAGCTCACCGGGCAGGCAAGAGACCCAGTACTTC.

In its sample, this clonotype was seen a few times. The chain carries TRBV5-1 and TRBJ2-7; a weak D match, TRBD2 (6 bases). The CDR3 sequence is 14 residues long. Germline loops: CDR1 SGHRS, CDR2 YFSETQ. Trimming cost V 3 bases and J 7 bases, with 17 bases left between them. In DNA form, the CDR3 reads TGCGCCAGCAGCTGGGGACTGGGTCTTGGGGAGCAGTACTTC. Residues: CASSWGLGLGEQYF.

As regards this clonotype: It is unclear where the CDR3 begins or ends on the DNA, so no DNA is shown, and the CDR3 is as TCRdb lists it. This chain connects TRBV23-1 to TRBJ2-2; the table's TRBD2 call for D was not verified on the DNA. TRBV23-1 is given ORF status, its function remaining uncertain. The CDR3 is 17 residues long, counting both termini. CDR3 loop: CASSLIRDLEHRGAVFF.

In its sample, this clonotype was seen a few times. The CDR3 sequence is CASRKGGTGELFF. The CDR3 coding sequence is TGTGCCAGCAGAAAGGGGGGCACCGGGGAGCTGTTTTTT. The chain is built from TRBV27 and TRBJ2-2, with D perhaps being TRBD1 or TRBD2 (6 bases each). This CDR3 is built from 13 residues. Germline assignment: CDR1 MNHEY and CDR2 SMNVEV (reference sequence). Trimming cost V 6 bases and J 4 bases, with 9 bases left between them.

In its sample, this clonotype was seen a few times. CDR3 in DNA: TGTGCCAGCAGCCCCCACAACGAGCAGTACTTC. Translating gives CASSPHNEQYF. This chain connects TRBV7-2 to TRBJ2-7; no reliable D call. Trimming shortened V by 5 bases and J by 5 bases, and 7 bases separated the two germline ends. This CDR3 is 11 amino acids long. CDR1 and CDR2 (germline): SGHTA, FQGNSA.

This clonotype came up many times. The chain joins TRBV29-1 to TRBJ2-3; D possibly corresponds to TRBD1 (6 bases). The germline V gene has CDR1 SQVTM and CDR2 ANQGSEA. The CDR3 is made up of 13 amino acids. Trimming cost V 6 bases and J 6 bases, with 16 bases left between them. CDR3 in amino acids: CSVRPGVMDTQYF. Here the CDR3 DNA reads TGCAGCGTACGCCCAGGGGTGATGGATACGCAGTATTTT.

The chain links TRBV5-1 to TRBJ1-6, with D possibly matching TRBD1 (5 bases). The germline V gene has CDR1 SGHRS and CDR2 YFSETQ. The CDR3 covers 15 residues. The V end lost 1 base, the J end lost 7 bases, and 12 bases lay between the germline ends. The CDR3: CASSLMRGLNSPLHF. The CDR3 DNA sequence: TGCGCCAGCAGCTTGATGAGGGGCCTGAATTCACCCCTCCACTTT.

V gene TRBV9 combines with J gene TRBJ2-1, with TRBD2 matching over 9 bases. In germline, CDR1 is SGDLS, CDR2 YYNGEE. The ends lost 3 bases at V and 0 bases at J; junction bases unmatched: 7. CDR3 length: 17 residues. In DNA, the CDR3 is TGTGCCAGCAGCGGCGGACTAGCGCTGAGCTCCTACAATGAGCAGTTCTTC. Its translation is CASSGGLALSSYNEQFF.